This T cell receptor beta chain was documented in a study of shared clonotypes between healthy human individuals. Study background: Donors consisted of two women and a few men between 18 and 49.

Study-level results: The study drew on few donors, limiting represented genetic and exposure-history diversity. The researchers took only blood, and tissue repertoires probably look different.

The ends were cut back, 4 bases at V and 5 bases at J, with 20 bases in the middle. Germline CDR1 and CDR2: SEHNR and FQNEAQ (reference sequence). The CDR3 sequence is 16 residues long. TCRdb's table, derived via immunoSEQ multiplex PCR, lists solely in-frame clones and lacks some. Among about 480,000 clones listed, roughly 85% were seen once. To note about this clone: Its antigen is still unknown.

The source material was PBMCs. The clonotype comes from a woman aged 40-49 years in good health. Some clones in this sample may be carry-over from other donors' samples. The V gene is TRBV7-9, the J gene TRBJ1-2; weak D call: TRBD1 (6 bases). As DNA, the CDR3 is TGTGCCAGCAGCTCGACACTCGCAGGGGCTCCTTATGGCTACACCTTC. It translates to CASSSTLAGAPYGYTF.